These 15 T cell receptor beta chains were sequenced from one sample in a study of blood T cells in healthy people across ages. Together with a sample-barcoded 5' primer, a J-beta primer mix was included in a second PCR lasting about 6 to 11 cycles. TCRdb re-called the 5' RACE reads with MiXCR, one entry per CDR3 protein. Of around 1,000,000 distinct CDR3 sequences listed, approximately 26% are singletons. The data also belong to a second study, concerning T cells of mothers and their children.

The sample comprised blood. The receptors come from a girl aged 2-10 years in good health.

This clonotype was counted only a few times. The CDR3 nucleotides are TGTGCCAGCAGGAACCTTTTGGGGGGACTTACAGATACGCAGTATTTT. Translating it yields CASRNLLGGLTDTQYF. This chain uses TRBV27 with TRBJ2-3; the D gene is possibly TRBD2 (6 bases). Deletions cut 6 bases from V and 3 bases from J, with 19 bases between. Germline-derived CDR1 and CDR2 are MNHEY and SMNVEV (reference sequence). The CDR3 length is 16 residues.

In this sample, this clonotype turned up a few times. An end of the junction does not agree with germline; a read error may underlie this. J is TRBJ2-7 and V is TRBV6-6, with unresolved D. This CDR3 has 15 residues. Germline V lookup: CDR1 MNHNY, CDR2 SVGAGI (reference sequence). The DNA for the CDR3 is TGTGCCAGCAGCTACTCCTTAATCGACGGCTACGAGCAGTACTTC. It is translated as CASSYSLIDGYEQYF.

This clonotype was observed a handful of times. This chain joins TRBV6-6 and TRBJ1-4; D possibly corresponds to TRBD1 (6 bases). This CDR3 comprises 15 residues. V lost 2 bases and J 10 bases, leaving 17 bases between the germline ends. CDR1 is MNHNY and CDR2 is SVGAGI in the germline V gene (reference sequence). The CDR3: CASSYQTGRGGKLFF. The DNA for the CDR3 is TGTGCCAGCAGTTACCAAACAGGGCGCGGGGGAAAACTGTTTTTT.

This clonotype showed up just a few times. The CDR3 coding sequence is TGTGCCAGCAGTTTAGGACAGCTTAGCACAGATACGCAGTATTTT. Its protein is CASSLGQLSTDTQYF. The chain carries TRBV27 and TRBJ2-3; D might be TRBD1 (6 bases). Trimming pared 2 bases from V and 0 bases from J, leaving 9 bases between. This CDR3 has 15 residues. CDR1 and CDR2 (germline): MNHEY, SMNVEV (reference sequence).

This clonotype was observed a few times. The genes are TRBV28 and TRBJ2-4; the match to TRBD2 covers 10 bases. Losses at the gene ends were 5 bases for V and 3 bases for J; bases not matched to a gene: 7. Germline V CDR1 and CDR2: MDHEN, SYDVKM. The CDR3 covers 16 residues. The CDR3 region has the DNA TGTGCCAGCAGTCCCTTTAGCGGGGGGAGCAAAAACATTCAGTACTTC. Its protein is CASSPFSGGSKNIQYF.

The chain joins TRBV12-3 or TRBV12-4 to TRBJ2-1; 10 bases align to TRBD2. Losses at the gene ends were 5 bases for V and 8 bases for J; bases not matched to a gene: 9. This CDR3 region has 15 residues. CDR3 region: CASSRTSGAVDEQFF. For the CDR3, the DNA is TGTGCCAGCAGTCGTACTAGCGGGGCAGTCGATGAGCAGTTCTTC.

The chain links TRBV25-1 to TRBJ2-7, with a weak D call TRBD1 (7 bases). V gave up 1 base and J gave up 5 bases, with 15 bases separating them. The CDR3 length is 15 residues. CDR1 and CDR2 (germline): MGHDK, SYGVNS. The CDR3 DNA reads as TGTGCCAGCAGTGAATTTCGGACAGGAGGGCACGAGCAGTACTTC. Translated: CASSEFRTGGHEQYF.

V usage is TRBV29-1 and J usage is TRBJ2-5; 10 nucleotides align to TRBD1. The DNA end is more similar to TRBJ2-7, so the J call may be wrong. The CDR3 sequence is 14 residues long. Germline lookup yields CDR1 SQVTM and CDR2 ANQGSEA. The CDR3 DNA sequence: TGCAGCGCCGGGGGACAGGGGAACGCCTACGAGCAGTACTTC. Its translation is CSAGGQGNAYEQYF.

This clonotype was recorded a few times. V gene TRBV29-1 combines with J gene TRBJ2-3; D unresolved. V lost 6 bases and J lost 0, with 7 bases in between. The CDR3 totals 12 residues. CDR1 is SQVTM and CDR2 is ANQGSEA in the germline V gene. CDR3 sequence reads: CSVAPSTDTQYF. Written as DNA, the CDR3 is TGCAGCGTGGCCCCTAGCACAGATACGCAGTATTTT.

As to this clonotype: An end of the junction differs from the germline gene, which may be a read error. The gene calls are TRBV4-1 and TRBJ1-2; D is undetermined. The CDR3 sequence is 16 residues long. Germline lookup yields CDR1 MGHRA and CDR2 YSYEKL. The CDR3 reads CASSQDRVFSNYDYTF. The CDR3 nucleotides are TGCGCCAGCAGCCAAGATCGAGTATTCTCTAACTATGACTACACCTTC.

The chain couples TRBV20-1 to TRBJ1-2, with TRBD1 matching 7 bases. This CDR3 is 12 amino acids long. Trimming cost V 5 bases and J 8 bases; bases outside gene matches: 8. Germline CDR1 reads DFQATT; CDR2 reads SNEGSKA (reference sequence). The CDR3 is CSAADRVYGYTF. The DNA for the CDR3 is TGCAGTGCTGCCGACAGGGTGTACGGCTACACCTTC.

A few counts support this clonotype. This rearrangement joins TRBV12-3 or TRBV12-4 to TRBJ2-7; D perhaps matches TRBD1 (6 bases). CDR3 size: 12 residues. V lost 6 bases and J lost 6, with 12 bases in between. CDR3 sequence: CASSRTDSEQYF. DNA for the CDR3: TGTGCCAGCAGCCGGACAGATTCCGAGCAGTACTTC.

V and J are TRBV7-2 and TRBJ1-2; D perhaps matches TRBD1 (6 bases). The germline V gene has CDR1 SGHTA and CDR2 FQGNSA. CDR3 length: 14 amino acids. V lost 5 bases and J lost 3, with 13 bases in between. The CDR3 reads CASSLGGHDYGYTF. The CDR3 DNA reads TGTGCCAGCAGCCTAGGGGGACACGACTATGGCTACACCTTC.

This clonotype appeared a few times. The genes are TRBV2 and TRBJ1-2; D not resolved. The CDR3 covers 11 residues. The germline CDR1 and CDR2 sequences are SNHLY and FYNNEI. V was shortened by 8 bases and J by 6 bases, with 10 bases between the two germline ends. The CDR3 coding sequence is TGTGCCAGCCACGGACGGGATGGCTACACCTTC. It translates to CASHGRDGYTF.

This clonotype has just one count. V gene TRBV5-1 combines with J gene TRBJ2-1; 9 bases align to TRBD1. With 5 bases clipped from V and 8 bases from J, the junction kept 8 bases outside the gene matches. This CDR3 has 14 amino acids. Germline lookup yields CDR1 SGHRS and CDR2 YFSETQ. CDR3 in amino acids: CASSTGTGSYEQFF. The CDR3 region has the DNA TGCGCCAGCAGTACCGGGACAGGGTCTTATGAGCAGTTCTTC.